These T cell receptor beta chains were read from a single sample in a study of long-term antiretroviral therapy in people with HIV. Profiled with immunoSEQ multiplex PCR; TCRdb holds only in-frame clones, not every one. Among around 12,000 clones listed, 82% were seen once. The sequencing used unsorted PBMCs, collected roughly 7.9 years after starting antiretroviral therapy. These TCRs come from a man aged 50 to 59 with HIV. Both conserved end residues are part of each CDR3. Fields, in order: J gene, V gene, clone size, D gene, CDR3 DNA, CDR3 protein. The D gene is left open where the match is weak. Only part of the rows carry a size: once, few, many, or a class if the clone is expanded.

TRBJ2-7 TRBV4-2 NA NA TGTGCCAGCAGCCAAGAATCCCAGGGTTCTTACGAGCAGTACTTC CASSQESQGSYEQYF
TRBJ1-1 TRBV5-6 NA NA TGTGCCAGCAGGAGGGAGGGCGACTTCGGGGCTTTCTTT CASRREGDFGAFF
TRBJ1-1 TRBV9 NA NA TGTGCCAGCAGCGGGGGTCGGGATTCAATGAACACTGAAGCTTTCTTT CASSGGRDSMNTEAFF
TRBJ1-1 TRBV30 NA NA TGTGCTGCAAAGGGTACGGGATTAGGCACTGAAGCTTTCTTT CAAKGTGLGTEAFF
TRBJ2-1 TRBV7-9 once NA TGTGCCAGTCGGCTAGCGCACTACAATGAGCAGTTCTTC CASRLAHYNEQFF
TRBJ2-7 TRBV5-6 once NA TGTGCCAGCAGCTTGGCAGGGCTACCCTACGAGCAGTACTTC CASSLAGLPYEQYF
TRBJ1-3 TRBV9 NA NA TGTGCCAGCAGCCCGAGGGTTATTGGAAACACCATATATTTT CASSPRVIGNTIYF
TRBJ2-7 TRBV13 NA NA TGTGCCAGCAGCTTAGGAGGCGTAAGCTCCTACGAGCAGTACTTC CASSLGGVSSYEQYF
TRBJ2-1 TRBV30 NA NA TGTGCCTGGAGTCGGGGCAAGGGTCGGGGCAATGAGCAGTTCTTC CAWSRGKGRGNEQFF
TRBJ2-7 TRBV2 few NA TGTGCCAGCAGTGAAGGGGGGTCGGGACACTTCTACGAGCAGTACTTC CASSEGGSGHFYEQYF
TRBJ1-2 TRBV25-1 NA NA TGTGCCACCAGAGCCGGGAACTATGGCTACACCTTC CATRAGNYGYTF
TRBJ2-7 TRBV13 NA NA TGTGCCAGCAGCTTAGGAATCTACGAGCAGTACTTC CASSLGIYEQYF